This T cell receptor (beta chain) was identified in a study of patients and donors after allogeneic stem cell transplantation. TCRdb used MiXCR to reprocess the RT-PCR reads, holding one entry per CDR3 protein. This table holds about 150,000 distinct CDR3 sequences, approximately 25% found once. The CDR3 loop spans 15 amino acids. V lost 7 bases and J lost 5, with 20 bases in between. Germline CDR1 is MNHEY and CDR2 is SVGEGT. This chain connects TRBV6-2 or TRBV6-3 to TRBJ1-2; no clear D gene. The sample was blood, either unsorted or a sorted T cell fraction (not recorded which). This clonotype was obtained from a human donor who was either an allogeneic HSCT recipient or a stem cell or donor lymphocyte infusion donor (not recorded which). It is not recorded whose cells these are; they may come from a transplant donor. The chain's CDR3 is CASNHAKVHQYGYTF. The CDR3 bases are TGTGCCAGCAACCATGCGAAGGTCCACCAATATGGCTACACCTTC.